The 32 T cell receptor beta chains below come from one sample, sequenced in a study of cytomegalovirus exposure and HLA in healthy donors. The PCR ran on 60 Vbeta and 13 Jbeta primers. Libraries were prepared by immunoSEQ multiplex PCR; TCRdb keeps only in-frame clonotypes and omits some of them. The sample records 50,000 to 60,000 clones, roughly 81% being singletons. The material sequenced was PBMCs. The receptors stem from a woman between 35 and 50 years old in good health and CMV-seropositive.

The sample holds one count of this clone. The chain couples TRBV30 to TRBJ2-3; no definite D call. In germline, CDR1 is GTSNPN, CDR2 SVGIG (reference sequence). Trimming removed 1 base at V and 0 bases at J, with 11 bases between. The CDR3 runs to 15 residues. CDR3 protein: CAWSETGTSTDTQYF. CDR3 bases: TGTGCCTGGAGTGAGACTGGAACTAGCACAGATACGCAGTATTTT.

The chain recombines TRBV7-2 with TRBJ1-3; D perhaps matches TRBD1 (6 bases). Between the trimmed V and J ends, which lost 5 bases and 1 base, there was a span of 9 bases. This CDR3 is 14 amino acids long. CDR1 is SGHTA, CDR2 FQGNSA, per germline. CDR3 coding DNA: TGTGCCAGCAGCCTCACAGGGTCTGGAAACACCATATATTTT. This codes for CASSLTGSGNTIYF.

The rearrangement links TRBV5-1 to TRBJ1-6; D is unclear. V was pared by 0 bases and J by 3 bases, with 7 bases between. CDR1 is SGHRS, CDR2 YFSETQ, per germline. This CDR3 contains 15 residues. The CDR3 here is CASSLDSLYNSPLHF. CDR3 nucleotide sequence: TGCGCCAGCAGCTTGGACAGCCTCTATAATTCACCCCTCCACTTT.

The chain carries TRBV4-2 and TRBJ2-7, with TRBD2 matching 12 bases. CDR1 is LGHNA and CDR2 is YNFKEQ in the germline V gene. The CDR3 contains 16 residues. Unmatched junction bases numbered 6, after V lost 4 bases and J lost 2 bases. CDR3 loop: CASSRGLAGGPYEQYF. The CDR3, as DNA: TGTGCCAGCAGCCGCGGCCTAGCGGGGGGGCCCTACGAGCAGTACTTC.

This clone was seen just once. The chain recombines TRBV27 with TRBJ1-5; TRBD1 aligns across 8 bases. CDR1 is MNHEY and CDR2 is SMNVEV in the germline V gene (reference sequence). Trimming removed 8 bases from V and 3 bases from J; junction bases left unmatched: 3. The CDR3 covers 13 residues. The CDR3 loop reads CASGQGSNQPQHF. The CDR3 region has the DNA TGTGCCAGCGGACAGGGCTCCAATCAGCCCCAGCATTTT.

The chain couples TRBV29-1 to TRBJ1-2; D not certain. V lost 3 bases and J 8 bases, leaving 7 bases between the germline ends. The CDR3 length is 10 residues. CDR1 is SQVTM, CDR2 ANQGSEA, per germline. This CDR3 is CSVDERGYTF. CDR3 bases: TGCAGCGTTGACGAACGGGGCTACACCTTC.

The chain employs TRBV2 and TRBJ1-6; possible D gene TRBD1, 6 bases. Trimming shortened V by 6 bases and J by 10 bases, and 16 bases separated the two germline ends. The CDR3 runs to 14 residues. Germline V gives CDR1 SNHLY, CDR2 FYNNEI. CDR3 residues: CASRNRVEGSPLHF. In nucleotides, the CDR3 is TGTGCCAGCAGAAACAGGGTAGAGGGATCACCCCTCCACTTT.

This clone was counted a few times. The rearrangement joins TRBV15 to TRBJ1-5; no clear D gene. The germline CDR1 and CDR2 sequences are LNHNV and YYDKDF (reference sequence). Trimming took 1 base from V and 0 from J, leaving 10 bases between them. CDR3 length: 16 amino acids. The CDR3 sequence: CATSRAGGGSNQPQHF. The CDR3 DNA reads as TGTGCCACCAGCAGAGCGGGAGGAGGTAGCAATCAGCCCCAGCATTTT.

The CDR3 DNA sequence: TGTGCCAGCAGCTCAAACACAGCCTACGAGCAGTACTTC. Protein product: CASSSNTAYEQYF. The chain carries TRBV5-4 and TRBJ2-7; no firm D call. Trimming stripped 3 bases from V and 2 bases from J, with 9 bases between. The germline V gene encodes CDR1 SGHNT and CDR2 YYREEE (reference sequence). This CDR3 has 13 amino acids. Together with reference TRBV5-4 and TRBJ2-7, the CDR3 gives the full variable domain: ETGVTQSPTHLIKTRGQQVTLRCSSQSGHNTVSWYQQALGQGPQFIFQYYREEENGRGNFPPRFSGLQFPNYSSELNVNALELDDSALYLCASSSNTAYEQYFGPGTRLTVT.

This chain uses TRBV29-1 with TRBJ2-5, with D perhaps matching TRBD2 (5 bases). Trimming left V 4 bases short and J 1 base short, with 13 bases between. In germline, CDR1 is SQVTM, CDR2 ANQGSEA. CDR3 length: 14 amino acids. Here the CDR3 reads CSVAGVGFQETQYF. DNA for the CDR3: TGCAGCGTTGCCGGGGTTGGGTTCCAAGAGACCCAGTACTTC.

CDR3 region: CASSWAGVGTGELFF. The CDR3 DNA is TGTGCCAGCAGCTGGGCGGGGGTCGGTACCGGGGAGCTGTTTTTT. The chain couples TRBV6-5 to TRBJ2-2, with 7 bases that match TRBD2. The CDR3 has 15 amino acids. After removal of 6 bases from V and 5 bases from J, the junction contained 9 bases not matched to a gene. From germline, CDR1 is MNHEY and CDR2 SVGAGI.

The V call is TRBV30, the J call TRBJ1-5; D ambiguous. Germline lookup yields CDR1 GTSNPN and CDR2 SVGIG (reference sequence). CDR3 length equals 14 residues. V lost 2 bases and J lost 5, with 13 bases in between. Here the CDR3 DNA reads TGTGCCTGGAGTTCAGCCAGGATGGATCAGCCCCAGCATTTT. This gives the protein CAWSSARMDQPQHF. The full variable domain, rest sourced from reference TRBV30 and TRBJ1-5, is SQTIHQWPATLVQPVGSPLSLECTVEGTSNPNLYWYRQAAGRGLQLLFYSVGIGQISSEVPQNLSASRPQDRQFILSSKKLLLSDSGFYLCAWSSARMDQPQHFGDGTRLSIL.

The gene calls are TRBV14 and TRBJ2-7; 10 bases are a match to TRBD1. This CDR3 has 14 amino acids. Germline-derived CDR1 and CDR2 are SGHDN and FVKESK. V lost 0 bases, J lost 6 bases, and 2 bases stayed unmatched. CDR3: CASSQDRTGGEQYF. The CDR3 DNA follows: TGTGCCAGCAGCCAAGATCGGACAGGGGGCGAGCAGTACTTC.

The rearrangement joins TRBV4-1 to TRBJ2-7; D is possibly TRBD2 (6 bases). Trimming left V 2 bases short and J 4 bases short, with 21 bases between. From germline, CDR1 is MGHRA and CDR2 YSYEKL. The CDR3 totals 17 residues. The CDR3 nucleotides are TGCGCCAGCAGCCAATTCCTAGGAGGGGACTTTGGTTACGAGCAGTACTTC. Translation gives CASSQFLGGDFGYEQYF.

This clone was seen a handful of times. The chain joins TRBV5-1 to TRBJ2-7; D is possibly TRBD1 (5 bases). CDR1 and CDR2 (germline): SGHRS, YFSETQ. Trimming shortened V by 4 bases and J by 4 bases, and 9 bases separated the two germline ends. The CDR3 length is 12 residues. CDR3 in amino acids: CASSQPGYEQYF. Here the CDR3 DNA reads TGCGCCAGCAGCCAGCCAGGGTACGAGCAGTACTTC. The whole variable domain, remainder taken from reference TRBV5-1 and TRBJ2-7, is KAGVTQTPRYLIKTRGQQVTLSCSPISGHRSVSWYQQTPGQGLQFLFEYFSETQRNKGNFPGRFSGRQFSNSRSEMNVSTLELGDSALYLCASSQPGYEQYFGPGTRLTVT.

The gene calls are TRBV5-4 and TRBJ1-1; a possible D gene is TRBD1 (5 bases). The V gene's germline CDR1 is SGHNT and CDR2 YYREEE (reference sequence). This CDR3 is 13 amino acids long. V was cut by 4 bases and J by 5 bases, with 12 bases left in between. CDR3 loop: CASSADSWTEAFF. DNA for the CDR3: TGTGCCAGCAGCGCAGACAGTTGGACTGAAGCTTTCTTT.

This CDR3 is CASSSQGETQYF. The CDR3 region has the DNA TGTGCCAGCAGCTCACAGGGAGAGACCCAGTACTTC. V gene TRBV28 combines with J gene TRBJ2-5; TRBD1 might be the D (6 bases). The CDR3 is 12 amino acids. Germline-derived CDR1 and CDR2 are MDHEN and SYDVKM. V gave up 6 bases and J gave up 4 bases, with 9 bases separating them.

This clone showed up just once. The chain carries TRBV11-2 and TRBJ2-5, with D unresolved. Trimming shortened V by 5 bases and J by 4 bases, and 8 bases separated the two germline ends. This CDR3 is 12 amino acids long. Germline lookup yields CDR1 SGHAT and CDR2 FQNNGV. The CDR3 here is CASSLPRETQYF. In DNA, the CDR3 is TGTGCCAGCAGCCTTCCCCGAGAGACCCAGTACTTC.

The sample holds a few counts of this clone. The chain links TRBV29-1 to TRBJ2-2; 7 bases align to TRBD1. Germline CDR1 reads SQVTM; CDR2 reads ANQGSEA. The CDR3 runs 14 residues. The V gene end was trimmed by 3 bases and the J gene end by 4 bases; junction bases not matched to a gene: 5. The CDR3 loop reads CSVESNRGTGELFF. For the CDR3, the DNA is TGCAGCGTTGAGTCTAACAGGGGCACCGGGGAGCTGTTTTTT.

As concerns this clone: Lacking the conserved final phenylalanine or tryptophan, this CDR3 likely reflects a read error. The limits of the CDR3 on the DNA are not certain, so only TCRdb's listed CDR3 is given. The V gene is TRBV4-1, the J gene TRBJ1-1. CDR1 is MGHRA, CDR2 YSYEKL, per germline. Including both end residues, the CDR3 is 14 amino acids long. Here the CDR3 reads CASSQDGGREGVRV.

The V and J genes are TRBV5-1 and TRBJ2-5; possible D gene TRBD1, 8 bases. This CDR3 is 14 amino acids long. Germline assignment: CDR1 SGHRS and CDR2 YFSETQ. Trimming took off 4 bases at V and 2 bases at J, with 12 bases between the two ends. CDR3 protein: CASSGGDRQETQYF. CDR3 nucleotides: TGCGCCAGCAGCGGGGGGGACAGGCAAGAGACCCAGTACTTC.

The chain carries TRBV29-1 and TRBJ1-2, with 10 nucleotides matching TRBD1. V lost 5 bases to trimming and J lost 5 bases; unmatched junction nucleotides: 5. This CDR3 region has 13 residues. Germline V gene sequence: CDR1 SQVTM, CDR2 ANQGSEA. CDR3 region: CSVTGTGVYGYTF. The CDR3 DNA follows: TGCAGCGTTACCGGGACAGGGGTATATGGCTACACCTTC.

The chain recombines TRBV2 with TRBJ1-6; 11 bases agree with TRBD1. V dropped 5 bases and J dropped 0; count of bases not matched to a gene: 9. Germline V gives CDR1 SNHLY, CDR2 FYNNEI. The CDR3 is made up of 19 amino acids. Here the CDR3 DNA reads TGTGCCAGCAGTCGAGGACAGGGGGCTCGTAGCTCCTATAATTCACCCCTCCACTTT. Its translation is CASSRGQGARSSYNSPLHF.

This sequence joins TRBV18 and TRBJ1-6; 7 nucleotides match TRBD1. The CDR3 loop spans 15 amino acids. The trim removed 6 bases at V and 9 bases at J, leaving 11 bases unmatched. The V gene's germline CDR1 is KGHSH and CDR2 LQKENI. CDR3 bases: TGTGCCAGCTCCCAATCTACAGGGGATATTTCACCCCTCCACTTT. It yields the protein CASSQSTGDISPLHF.

The V gene is TRBV5-4, the J gene TRBJ1-2; TRBD1 is a possible D gene (5 bases). The CDR3 is made up of 14 amino acids. In germline, CDR1 is SGHNT, CDR2 YYREEE (reference sequence). Trimming left V 0 bases short and J 3 bases short, with 9 bases between. The CDR3 sequence is CASSLGLGDYGYTF. The CDR3 region has the DNA TGTGCCAGCAGCTTGGGTCTAGGGGACTATGGCTACACCTTC.

The chain's CDR3 is CASSLSKETQYF. As DNA, the CDR3 is TGTGCCAGCAGCTTATCTAAAGAGACCCAGTACTTC. J is TRBJ2-5 and V is TRBV7-7; D not certain. V lost 2 bases and J lost 3, with 4 bases in between. Germline CDR1 is SSHAT and CDR2 is FNYEAQ (reference sequence). The CDR3 sequence is 12 residues long.

The gene calls are TRBV5-1 and TRBJ1-1; D possibly corresponds to TRBD1 (6 bases). V gave up 0 bases and J gave up 4 bases, with 10 bases separating them. CDR1 and CDR2 from the germline V gene are SGHRS and YFSETQ. The CDR3 consists of 14 residues. DNA of the CDR3: TGCGCCAGCAGCTTGGGGGGGGGCGGCACTGAAGCTTTCTTT. Its translation is CASSLGGGGTEAFF.

For the CDR3, the DNA is TGCGCCAGCAGCCAGTACACCGGGAGCTCCTACGAGCAGTACTTC. Protein: CASSQYTGSSYEQYF. The rearrangement joins TRBV4-3 to TRBJ2-7; D may be TRBD2 (6 bases). The germline V gene has CDR1 LGHNA and CDR2 YSLEER. The CDR3 totals 15 residues. The V and J ends lost 3 bases and 0 bases respectively, with 12 bases between them.

The chain couples TRBV4-1 to TRBJ1-1; perhaps TRBD1 as D (6 bases). The V gene lost 0 bases and the J gene lost 7 bases, with 21 bases spanning the gap. Germline CDR1 MGHRA, CDR2 YSYEKL. The CDR3 is 17 amino acids. The CDR3 protein is CASSQDGGGGIRIEAFF. The CDR3 region has the DNA TGCGCCAGCAGCCAAGACGGGGGGGGCGGGATACGGATTGAAGCTTTCTTT.

The chain has TRBV5-1 and TRBJ2-2; TRBD2 matches 9 bases. The CDR3 has 14 residues. J was trimmed by 5 bases and V by 7 bases; bases with no gene match: 6. Germline V gene sequence: CDR1 SGHRS, CDR2 YFSETQ. CDR3 sequence: CASRWLAGTGELFF. CDR3 coding DNA: TGCGCCAGCCGTTGGCTAGCGGGGACCGGGGAGCTGTTTTTT.

The chain is built from TRBV4-2 and TRBJ2-5; 11 bases are shared with TRBD2. The CDR3 has 16 residues. V was pared by 1 base and J by 1 base, with 2 bases of the junction left unmatched. The germline V gene has CDR1 LGHNA and CDR2 YNFKEQ. The CDR3 nucleotides read TGTGCCAGCAGCCAAGCTCTAGCGGGGGGCCAAGAGACCCAGTACTTC. Protein product: CASSQALAGGQETQYF.

The V call is TRBV28, the J call TRBJ1-3; tentatively, D is TRBD1 (6 bases). V dropped 7 bases and J dropped 0 bases, with 13 bases sitting between them. The CDR3 totals 15 residues. The V gene's germline CDR1 is MDHEN and CDR2 SYDVKM. The CDR3 spells CASTSTGISGNTIYF. The CDR3 bases are TGTGCCAGCACCTCTACAGGGATCTCTGGAAACACCATATATTTT.